This passage covers 15 T cell receptor beta chains from one sample sequenced in a study of neoadjuvant anti-PD-1 for oral cavity cancer. The time point: after neoadjuvant nivolumab, at surgical resection. Only in-frame clones appear in the TCRdb table, and some are missing; sequencing was by immunoSEQ multiplex PCR. Of 30,000 or so clones in the sample, about 77% were seen once. This material consisted of PBMCs, taken after nivolumab (anti-PD-1) treatment. These receptor sequences come from a person aged 35 to 85 with oral cavity squamous cell carcinoma.

The V and J genes are TRBV27 and TRBJ1-5; unclear D gene. V was pared by 0 bases and J by 1 base, with 7 bases between. The CDR3 contains 15 residues. Germline CDR1 is MNHEY and CDR2 is SMNVEV (reference sequence). The DNA for the CDR3 is TGTGCCAGCAGTTTATCGCCGGGGAGCAATCAGCCCCAGCATTTT. Its translation: CASSLSPGSNQPQHF.

The chain combines TRBV28 with TRBJ2-1; TRBD1 matches at 8 bases. In germline, CDR1 is MDHEN, CDR2 SYDVKM. This CDR3 has 15 residues. Unmatched junction bases numbered 4, after V lost 2 bases and J lost 4 bases. CDR3 residues: CASSLMQGAYNEQFF. CDR3 nucleotides: TGTGCCAGCAGTTTAATGCAGGGGGCTTACAATGAGCAGTTCTTC. Supplemented by reference TRBV28 and TRBJ2-1, the full variable domain reads DVKVTQSSRYLVKRTGEKVFLECVQDMDHENMFWYRQDPGLGLRLIYFSYDVKMKEKGDIPEGYSVSREKKERFSLILESASTNQTSMYLCASSLMQGAYNEQFFGPGTRLTVL.

The J gene is TRBJ1-5, the V gene TRBV10-3, with D unclear. Trimming took off 0 bases at V and 5 bases at J, with 5 bases between the two ends. The CDR3 length is 13 residues. Germline assignment: CDR1 ENHRY and CDR2 SYGVKD. CDR3 sequence: CAISESADQPQHF. The CDR3 DNA sequence: TGTGCCATCAGTGAGTCGGCGGATCAGCCCCAGCATTTT.

This rearrangement joins TRBV25-1 to TRBJ1-5; D is unclear. Trimming removed 5 bases at V and 0 bases at J, with 14 bases between. The CDR3 contains 16 residues. Germline V gives CDR1 MGHDK, CDR2 SYGVNS. In nucleotides, the CDR3 is TGTGCCAGCAGTTTTAGAGGTTCTAATAGCAATCAGCCCCAGCATTTT. Translated, it gives CASSFRGSNSNQPQHF.

The chain uses TRBV11-2 and TRBJ2-1; 8 nucleotides match TRBD2. V lost 1 base and J lost 3; bases outside the gene matches: 5. The germline gives CDR1 SGHAT, CDR2 FQNNGV. The CDR3 has 16 amino acids. The CDR3 sequence: CASSLGSAGVYNEQFF. CDR3 coding DNA: TGTGCCAGCAGCTTAGGCTCAGCGGGGGTCTACAATGAGCAGTTCTTC.

The V call is TRBV2, the J call TRBJ2-2, with 10 bases identical to TRBD1. The ends lost 6 bases at V and 5 bases at J; junction bases unmatched: 9. Germline CDR1 is SNHLY and CDR2 is FYNNEI. The CDR3 totals 16 residues. This CDR3 reads CASSGPRTGGTGELFF. The CDR3 nucleotides are TGTGCCAGCAGCGGGCCTAGGACAGGGGGAACCGGGGAGCTGTTTTTT.

The chain links TRBV5-1 to TRBJ1-1; no clear D. This CDR3 has 14 residues. Trimming took off 0 bases at V and 1 base at J, with 7 bases between the two ends. Germline values: CDR1 SGHRS, CDR2 YFSETQ. CDR3 region: CASSLAHRNTEAFF. The DNA for the CDR3 is TGCGCCAGCAGCTTGGCCCACAGGAACACTGAAGCTTTCTTT.

The J gene is TRBJ1-2, the V gene TRBV25-1; tentatively, D is TRBD1 (6 bases). Trimming took 4 bases from V and 0 from J, leaving 9 bases between them. Germline CDR1 MGHDK, CDR2 SYGVNS. CDR3 length: 14 amino acids. CDR3 amino acids: CASSAGTTNYGYTF. The CDR3 DNA is TGTGCCAGCAGTGCGGGGACAACTAACTATGGCTACACCTTC.

The chain carries TRBV7-2 and TRBJ2-7; D might be TRBD2 (6 bases). Germline CDR1 is SGHTA and CDR2 is FQGNSA. V lost 1 base to trimming and J lost 6 bases, with 16 bases between them. The length of the CDR3 is 15 residues. The DNA of the CDR3 is TGTGCCAGCAGCTTAGGGTGGAGGGTGGTTGCCGAGCAGTACTTC. Its translation: CASSLGWRVVAEQYF.

The chain combines TRBV13 with TRBJ1-6, with 8 positions matching TRBD1. The V gene's germline CDR1 is PRHDT and CDR2 FYEKMQ (reference sequence). This CDR3 is built from 16 residues. Trimming took 5 bases from V and 10 from J; bases not matched to a gene: 13. CDR3 in amino acids: CASSTRWPGGSSPLHF. CDR3 sequence (DNA): TGTGCCAGCAGCACCCGGTGGCCAGGGGGCAGCTCACCCCTCCACTTT.

The chain couples TRBV28 to TRBJ1-3; possible D gene TRBD1, 6 bases. The CDR3 is 15 residues long. Trimming shortened V by 5 bases and J by 0 bases, and 11 bases separated the two germline ends. Germline V gene lookup returns CDR1 MDHEN and CDR2 SYDVKM. CDR3 amino acids: CASSDPGASGNTIYF. CDR3 nucleotides: TGTGCCAGCAGTGATCCAGGGGCCTCTGGAAACACCATATATTTT. The full variable domain, with the rest looked up from reference TRBV28 and TRBJ1-3, is DVKVTQSSRYLVKRTGEKVFLECVQDMDHENMFWYRQDPGLGLRLIYFSYDVKMKEKGDIPEGYSVSREKKERFSLILESASTNQTSMYLCASSDPGASGNTIYFGEGSWLTVV.

The chain combines TRBV2 with TRBJ1-1; D gene uncertain. V was clipped by 2 bases and J by 0 bases, with 7 bases between them. Per the germline V gene, CDR1 is SNHLY and CDR2 is FYNNEI. The CDR3 has 14 residues. CDR3 sequence reads: CASSEYLLNTEAFF. For the CDR3, the DNA is TGTGCCAGCAGTGAATACTTGCTGAACACTGAAGCTTTCTTT.

In its sample, this clone was seen a few times. The rearrangement links TRBV5-6 to TRBJ2-7, with D perhaps TRBD1 (5 bases). The CDR3 contains 14 residues. CDR1 SGHDT and CDR2 YYEEEE come from the germline V gene. The V gene lost 3 bases and the J gene lost 2 bases, with 12 bases spanning the gap. CDR3 amino acids: CASSSLTAAYEQYF. In DNA, the CDR3 is TGTGCCAGCAGCTCCCTGACAGCCGCCTACGAGCAGTACTTC.

Turning to this clone: Other DNA sequences of this sample code for an identical CDR3. The chain couples TRBV9 to TRBJ1-5; 7 positions agree with TRBD1. V lost 3 bases and J lost 6; bases outside the gene matches: 6. The CDR3 length is 14 residues. The germline V gene encodes CDR1 SGDLS and CDR2 YYNGEE. CDR3 loop: CASSAGTVGQPQHF. The CDR3 nucleotides are TGTGCCAGCAGCGCCGGGACAGTCGGTCAGCCCCAGCATTTT.

This clone has just one count. J is TRBJ1-5 and V is TRBV12-5; D not certain. The CDR3 consists of 13 residues. Trimming stripped 5 bases from V and 15 bases from J, with 20 bases between. Germline V gene lookup returns CDR1 LGHNT and CDR2 FRNRAP. The CDR3 here is CASGPSGNPVWHF. The CDR3 coding sequence is TGTGCTAGTGGTCCATCGGGGAATCCCGTGTGGCATTTT.